This TCR beta chain comes out of a study of cytomegalovirus exposure and HLA in healthy donors. With respect to this clone: Compared with germline, one end of the junction differs, possibly owing to a read error.

Germline CDR1 and CDR2: SSHAT and FNYEAQ (reference sequence). The CDR3 has 19 residues. Both 60 Vbeta primers and 13 Jbeta primers went into the PCR. Here immunoSEQ multiplex PCR was the method, and the copy in TCRdb shows in-frame clones only, minus some. The sample shows around 300,000 clones, roughly two thirds of them seen only once. Sequencing was carried out using PBMCs. The chain links TRBV7-7 to TRBJ2-1; 9 bases are a match to TRBD2. The clonotype originates from a female donor in good health and CMV-seronegative. CDR3 nucleotides: TGTGCTAGCAGCTCAACTCGGGGCGGGAGGGCCAGCTCCTACAATGAGCAGTTCTTC. This translates into CASSSTRGGRASSYNEQFF.